The 20 T cell receptor beta chains in this list originate from one sample, sequenced in a study of blood T cell repertoires in COVID-19. This table comes from immunoSEQ multiplex PCR, and its TCRdb copy is limited to in-frame clones, with some not included. The sample includes approximately 140,000 clones, more than 70% of them seen just once. Sequenced input: peripheral blood. The receptors here all came from an older woman with acute or convalescent COVID-19.

The chain joins TRBV19 to TRBJ1-1, with 7 bases identical to TRBD1. The CDR3 runs to 15 residues. Germline CDR1 is LNHDA and CDR2 is SQIVND (reference sequence). The ends lost 6 bases at V and 1 base at J; junction bases unmatched: 8. DNA for the CDR3: TGTGCCAGTAGGCTCGGGGACAGTGGGAACACTGAAGCTTTCTTT. Its protein is CASRLGDSGNTEAFF. Full variable domain (rest looked up from reference TRBV19 and TRBJ1-1): DGGITQSPKYLFRKEGQNVTLSCEQNLNHDAMYWYRQDPGQGLRLIYYSQIVNDFQKGDIAEGYSVSREKKESFPLTVTSAQKNPTAFYLCASRLGDSGNTEAFFGQGTRLTVV.

This rearrangement joins TRBV11-2 to TRBJ2-7, with D uncertain. Between the trimmed V and J ends, which lost 5 bases and 7 bases, there was a span of 9 bases. CDR1 SGHAT and CDR2 FQNNGV come from the germline V gene. CDR3 length: 11 residues. This CDR3 is CASSRSWEQYF. The CDR3 DNA reads TGTGCCAGCAGCCGTAGCTGGGAGCAGTACTTC.

The DNA for the CDR3 is TGTGCCAGCAGCGAAGCCAGCGCCGGGGAGCTGTTTTTT. Amino acids: CASSEASAGELFF. The genes are TRBV6-4 and TRBJ2-2, with D unclear. The V gene's germline CDR1 is MRHNA and CDR2 SNTAGT. V was clipped by 6 bases and J by 6 bases, with 11 bases between them. The CDR3 loop spans 13 amino acids.

This chain joins TRBV3-1 (or the pseudogene TRBV3-2) and TRBJ2-1; 7 positions match TRBD2. This CDR3 region has 17 residues. Germline lookup yields CDR1 LGHDT and CDR2 YNNKEL (reference sequence). Losses at the gene ends were 3 bases for V and 1 base for J; bases not matched to a gene: 9. Written as DNA, the CDR3 is TGTGCCAGCAGCCACAAAACGGGACTACCATCCTACAATGAGCAGTTCTTC. Its translation is CASSHKTGLPSYNEQFF.

This clone was found a few times. The rearrangement joins TRBV5-1 to TRBJ2-2; 9 bases map to TRBD2. CDR1 and CDR2 from the germline V gene are SGHRS and YFSETQ. The CDR3 spans 16 residues. The ends lost 2 bases at V and 1 base at J; junction bases unmatched: 3. CDR3 DNA sequence: TGCGCCAGCAGCTTAACAGCGGGGGGGAACACCGGGGAGCTGTTTTTT. This translates into CASSLTAGGNTGELFF.

The chain is built from TRBV6-1 and TRBJ2-1, with D perhaps matching TRBD2 (6 bases). V was cut by 3 bases and J by 5 bases, with 23 bases left in between. Germline values: CDR1 MNHNS, CDR2 SASEGT. This CDR3 comprises 18 residues. The CDR3 nucleotides read TGTGCCAGCAGTGATGGGAGTTCATGGAGGGTTAATGACAATGAGCAGTTCTTC. Translated, it gives CASSDGSSWRVNDNEQFF.

The V call is TRBV27, the J call TRBJ2-3; TRBD2 matches at 8 bases. J was trimmed by 2 bases and V by 3 bases; bases with no gene match: 7. The CDR3 is 16 residues long. Germline CDR1 is MNHEY and CDR2 is SMNVEV (reference sequence). CDR3 bases: TGTGCCAGCAGTTTCGCGAGCGGGGGCAACACAGATACGCAGTATTTT. It is translated as CASSFASGGNTDTQYF.

The sample holds a few counts of this clone. The V call is TRBV6-4, the J call TRBJ1-1; D not resolved. Looked up from germline, CDR1 is MRHNA and CDR2 is SNTAGT. Trimming left V 5 bases short and J 0 bases short, with 4 bases between. This CDR3 is built from 12 residues. The CDR3 loop is CASSPMNTEAFF. CDR3 nucleotide sequence: TGTGCCAGCAGTCCAATGAACACTGAAGCTTTCTTT.

The chain employs TRBV9 and TRBJ2-7; unclear D gene. This CDR3 contains 14 residues. Germline-derived CDR1 and CDR2 are SGDLS and YYNGEE. The V end lost 0 bases, the J end lost 0 bases, and 7 bases lay between the germline ends. In DNA, the CDR3 is TGTGCCAGCAGCGTAGGGAGCGTCTCCTACGAGCAGTACTTC. Its protein is CASSVGSVSYEQYF.

This chain uses TRBV7-2 with TRBJ1-3; the D gene is possibly TRBD1 (5 bases). Trimming took 1 base from V and 1 from J, leaving 11 bases between them. CDR1 and CDR2 (germline): SGHTA, FQGNSA. This CDR3 has 16 residues. CDR3 DNA: TGTGCCAGCAGCTTAGTGGCCCCAGGGTCTGGAAACACCATATATTTT. Amino acids: CASSLVAPGSGNTIYF.

This clone was seen only a few times. This rearrangement joins TRBV4-1 to TRBJ2-7; 7 nucleotides align to TRBD1. V dropped 0 bases and J dropped 7; count of bases not matched to a gene: 9. Germline CDR1 and CDR2: MGHRA and YSYEKL. CDR3 length equals 15 residues. The CDR3 loop is CASSQDRRDSTEQYF. CDR3 sequence (DNA): TGCGCCAGCAGCCAAGACCGCCGGGACAGTACTGAGCAGTACTTC.

The chain carries TRBV12-3 or TRBV12-4 and TRBJ1-6; D is unclear. This CDR3 is 13 amino acids long. Trimming took off 7 bases at V and 14 bases at J, with 18 bases between the two ends. CDR3 amino acids: CASTLFRGGTLHF. The CDR3 DNA sequence: TGTGCCAGCACCCTATTCCGGGGTGGCACCCTCCACTTT.

This clone was counted ten times or more. The rearrangement uses TRBV10-1 and TRBJ1-5; D might be TRBD1 (6 bases). The CDR3 sequence is 16 residues long. V was shortened by 6 bases and J by 6 bases, with 21 bases between the two germline ends. Germline V gene data show CDR1 as WNHNN and CDR2 as SYGVQD (reference sequence). This CDR3 is CASRRANSRGSQPQHF. The CDR3 DNA reads as TGCGCCAGCAGAAGAGCAAATAGCAGGGGATCTCAGCCCCAGCATTTT.

The rearrangement links TRBV5-4 to TRBJ2-3, with a possible D match to TRBD2 (5 bases). The germline V gene has CDR1 SGHNT and CDR2 YYREEE (reference sequence). Trimming removed 10 bases at V and 1 base at J, with 13 bases between. This CDR3 has 13 amino acids. Here the CDR3 reads CAARDGGTDTQYF. DNA of the CDR3: TGTGCCGCCCGCGACGGGGGCACAGATACGCAGTATTTT.

The rearrangement links TRBV4-1 to TRBJ2-2; 7 bases line up with TRBD1. The trim removed 3 bases at V and 6 bases at J, leaving 4 bases unmatched. Looked up from germline, CDR1 is MGHRA and CDR2 is YSYEKL. This CDR3 contains 14 residues. The CDR3 DNA sequence: TGCGCCAGCAGCCACCCGACAGGGCCCGGGGAGCTGTTTTTT. It yields the protein CASSHPTGPGELFF.

The V call is TRBV14, the J call TRBJ1-6; a possible D gene is TRBD1 (5 bases). Trimming shortened V by 1 base and J by 11 bases, and 15 bases separated the two germline ends. CDR1 SGHDN and CDR2 FVKESK come from the germline V gene. The CDR3 is made up of 15 amino acids. CDR3 residues: CASSQGRGYHTPLHF. The CDR3 coding sequence is TGTGCCAGCAGCCAAGGGAGGGGATATCATACACCCCTCCACTTT.

This rearrangement joins TRBV7-9 to TRBJ1-6; D is unclear. The CDR3 has 12 residues. Per the germline V gene, CDR1 is SEHNR and CDR2 is FQNEAQ (reference sequence). Trimming shortened V by 2 bases and J by 9 bases, and 5 bases separated the two germline ends. DNA of the CDR3: TGTGCCAGCAGCTTATTCAGTTCACCCCTCCACTTT. This encodes CASSLFSSPLHF.

The rearrangement links TRBV12-5 to TRBJ2-7, with D perhaps TRBD1 (5 bases). The V end was cut by 5 bases, the J end by 3 bases, with 11 bases between. The CDR3 consists of 13 residues. The germline gives CDR1 LGHNT, CDR2 FRNRAP. The CDR3 bases are TGTGCTAGTGGTCAAGGACACAACTACGAGCAGTACTTC. Translating it yields CASGQGHNYEQYF. Full variable domain (outside the CDR3, taken from reference TRBV12-5 and TRBJ2-7): DARVTQTPRHKVTEMGQEVTMRCQPILGHNTVFWYRQTMMQGLELLAYFRNRAPLDDSGMPKDRFSAEMPDATLATLKIQPSEPRDSAVYFCASGQGHNYEQYFGPGTRLTVT.

This clone was picked up a small number of times. V and J are TRBV6-5 and TRBJ1-6, with a weak D call TRBD1 (6 bases). V was pared by 6 bases and J by 6 bases, with 15 bases between. CDR3 length equals 15 residues. The germline CDR1 and CDR2 sequences are MNHEY and SVGAGI. CDR3 sequence: CASRPPTGFNSPLHF. The CDR3 coding sequence is TGTGCCAGCAGACCACCGACAGGATTTAATTCACCCCTCCACTTT.

CDR3 bases: TGTGCCAGCAGTGAAATATTTCTTCAGTACTTC. Residues: CASSEIFLQYF. The V and J genes are TRBV6-1 and TRBJ2-4; D remains unclear. The germline gives CDR1 MNHNS, CDR2 SASEGT. This CDR3 comprises 11 residues. Trimming pared 2 bases from V and 11 bases from J, leaving 7 bases between.